One sample yielded the 15 T cell receptor beta chains listed below, sequenced in a study of patients and donors after allogeneic stem cell transplantation. TCRdb re-derived calls from the RT-PCR reads in MiXCR, one entry per CDR3 protein. The sample lists about a million distinct CDR3 sequences; approximately 19% were seen once. Sequenced: blood, either unsorted or a sorted T cell fraction (not recorded which). The receptor source for this set is a human donor who was either an allogeneic HSCT recipient or a stem cell or donor lymphocyte infusion donor (not recorded which). It is not recorded whose cells these are; they may come from a transplant donor.

The rearrangement links TRBV6-1 to TRBJ2-1, with D unclear. V dropped 2 bases and J dropped 5 bases, with 10 bases sitting between them. CDR1 and CDR2 (germline): MNHNS, SASEGT. The CDR3 consists of 14 residues. CDR3 bases: TGTGCCAGCAGTGAAAATCTACCTAACAATGAGCAGTTCTTC. Its translation is CASSENLPNNEQFF.

This clonotype was detected only a few times. DNA of the CDR3: TGCAGCGTTGATAGTGGTGTGGGGGCTAATGAAAAACTGTTTTTT. It encodes CSVDSGVGANEKLFF. The chain combines TRBV29-1 with TRBJ1-4, with D possibly matching TRBD1 (5 bases). Trimming stripped 3 bases from V and 3 bases from J, with 14 bases between. CDR3 length equals 15 residues. The germline V gene has CDR1 SQVTM and CDR2 ANQGSEA.

This clonotype was counted at least ten times. This chain links TRBV11-2 with TRBJ2-1; D not certain. The CDR3 spans 11 residues. Germline V lookup: CDR1 SGHAT, CDR2 FQNNGV. The ends were cut back, 6 bases at V and 10 bases at J, with 10 bases in the middle. The CDR3 DNA is TGTGCCAGCAGTCCGTTGGGCGAGCAGTTCTTC. Its protein product is CASSPLGEQFF.

This clonotype was seen more than once but under ten times. The chain joins TRBV6-1 to TRBJ1-1; D call uncertain. The CDR3 covers 13 residues. Trimming removed 8 bases from V and 1 base from J, with 11 bases in between. Germline-derived CDR1 and CDR2 are MNHNS and SASEGT. CDR3 protein: CASLMRENTEAFF. In nucleotides, the CDR3 is TGTGCCAGCCTGATGCGGGAGAACACTGAAGCTTTCTTT.

This clonotype was recorded only once. The chain employs TRBV29-1 and TRBJ2-1; maybe TRBD2 (6 bases). Trimming left V 3 bases short and J 3 bases short, with 12 bases between. The CDR3 runs 14 residues. Germline V lookup: CDR1 SQVTM, CDR2 ANQGSEA. For the CDR3, the DNA is TGCAGCGTTGATGACGGAGGGGTCTACAATGAGCAGTTCTTC. Its translation: CSVDDGGVYNEQFF.

This clonotype was picked up many times. The genes are TRBV12-3 or TRBV12-4 and TRBJ2-3; 7 positions match TRBD2. Trimming at V came to 3 bases and at J to 2 bases, leaving 11 bases not matched to a gene. This CDR3 spans 17 amino acids. CDR3 coding DNA: TGTGCCAGCAGTTTTGGGGGTTTTGCGGGAGTCACAGATACGCAGTATTTT. It translates to CASSFGGFAGVTDTQYF.

This clonotype was observed a few times. The chain carries TRBV11-2 and TRBJ2-1, with TRBD2 matching over 11 bases. The CDR3 has 19 amino acids. The V segment lost 0 bases and the J segment 0 bases; nucleotides outside the gene matches: 7. Germline-derived CDR1 and CDR2 are SGHAT and FQNNGV. This CDR3 reads CASSLELSGRARSYNEQFF. DNA for the CDR3: TGTGCCAGCAGCTTAGAGCTTAGCGGGAGGGCCCGCTCCTACAATGAGCAGTTCTTC. The whole variable domain, filled in from reference TRBV11-2 and TRBJ2-1, reads EAGVAQSPRYKIIEKRQSVAFWCNPISGHATLYWYQQILGQGPKLLIQFQNNGVVDDSQLPKDRFSAERLKGVDSTLKIQPAKLEDSAVYLCASSLELSGRARSYNEQFFGPGTRLTVL.

This rearrangement joins TRBV20-1 to TRBJ1-3; maybe TRBD1 (6 bases). CDR3 length equals 14 residues. The germline gives CDR1 DFQATT, CDR2 SNEGSKA (reference sequence). V was pared by 5 bases and J by 4 bases, with 15 bases between. The CDR3 sequence: CSALYQGLGNTIYF. CDR3 bases: TGCAGTGCTTTGTACCAGGGGCTCGGAAACACCATATATTTT.

V is TRBV30 and J is TRBJ2-5; D possibly uses TRBD1 or TRBD2 (7 bases each). The V end was cut by 1 base, the J end by 4 bases, with 10 bases between. Germline V lookup: CDR1 GTSNPN, CDR2 SVGIG (reference sequence). The CDR3 has 13 amino acids. In DNA form, the CDR3 reads TGTGCCTGGAGTGCAGGGGGGGCAGAGACCCAGTACTTC. This encodes CAWSAGGAETQYF.

In its sample, this clonotype was seen many times. The junction and the germline gene differ at one end; a read error may be behind it. This chain links TRBV12-3 or TRBV12-4 with TRBJ2-3, with D possibly being TRBD2 (5 bases). This CDR3 is 15 amino acids long. CDR3: CASSLVGSSTDTQYF. In DNA form, the CDR3 reads TGTGCCAGCAGCTTAGTGGGGAGTTCGACAGATACGCAGTATTTT.

V is TRBV10-3 and J is TRBJ1-2, with 8 bases fitting TRBD1. Germline V lookup: CDR1 ENHRY, CDR2 SYGVKD. This CDR3 is built from 15 residues. Trimming took 8 bases from V and 1 from J; bases not matched to a gene: 9. CDR3 sequence reads: CAIGLDRGDNYGYTF. The CDR3 DNA reads TGTGCCATCGGGCTCGACAGGGGAGATAACTATGGCTACACCTTC.

This clonotype was picked up a small number of times. CDR3 loop: CASGQDPYEQYF. The CDR3 DNA follows: TGTGCCAGCGGGCAGGACCCCTACGAGCAGTACTTC. This chain joins TRBV3-1 and TRBJ2-7; no firm D call. Germline lookup yields CDR1 LGHDT and CDR2 YNNKEL (reference sequence). The CDR3 totals 12 residues. The V end was cut by 8 bases, the J end by 2 bases, with 10 bases between.

This rearrangement joins TRBV7-9 to TRBJ2-7; TRBD1 is a possible D gene (6 bases). Germline CDR1 SEHNR, CDR2 FQNEAQ (reference sequence). The CDR3 has 13 residues. The V gene lost 5 bases and the J gene lost 6 bases, with 14 bases spanning the gap. CDR3 residues: CASSTRTVSEQYF. The CDR3, as DNA: TGTGCCAGCAGCACCCGGACAGTTAGCGAGCAGTACTTC.

The rearrangement joins TRBV6-6 to TRBJ1-1, with D maybe TRBD1 (5 bases). The CDR3 is 13 residues long. The V end lost 6 bases, the J end lost 7 bases, and 15 bases lay between the germline ends. CDR1 and CDR2 from the germline V gene are MNHNY and SVGAGI (reference sequence). The CDR3, as DNA: TGTGCCAGCAGCCGCCCCACGGGGGATGAAGCTTTCTTT. This codes for CASSRPTGDEAFF.

This clonotype was detected ten times or more. The genes are TRBV5-1 and TRBJ1-1; D is uncertain. The CDR3 is made up of 16 amino acids. V was cut by 5 bases and J by 1 base, with 18 bases left in between. CDR1 SGHRS and CDR2 YFSETQ come from the germline V gene. The CDR3 sequence is CASRYSAGFGNTEAFF. In nucleotides, the CDR3 is TGCGCCAGCAGATATAGTGCGGGGTTTGGGAACACTGAAGCTTTCTTT.